This TCR beta chain was documented in a study of PD-1 blockade in mismatch repair-deficient tumors. Only in-frame clones appear in the TCRdb table, and some are missing; sequencing was by immunoSEQ multiplex PCR. In the table there are approximately 16,000 clones, under 90% of which are singletons. The CDR3 spans 12 residues. The V gene's germline CDR1 is SQVTM and CDR2 ANQGSEA. Trimming shortened V by 6 bases and J by 0 bases, and 9 bases separated the two germline ends. The input for sequencing was PBMCs, taken about 23 weeks after starting pembrolizumab. This sequence joins TRBV29-1 and TRBJ2-7, with D possibly matching TRBD2 (6 bases). This TCR derives from an adult with mismatch repair-deficient cancer. CDR3 residues: CSVGTASYEQYF. In nucleotides, the CDR3 is TGCAGCGTAGGGACTGCCTCCTACGAGCAGTACTTC.